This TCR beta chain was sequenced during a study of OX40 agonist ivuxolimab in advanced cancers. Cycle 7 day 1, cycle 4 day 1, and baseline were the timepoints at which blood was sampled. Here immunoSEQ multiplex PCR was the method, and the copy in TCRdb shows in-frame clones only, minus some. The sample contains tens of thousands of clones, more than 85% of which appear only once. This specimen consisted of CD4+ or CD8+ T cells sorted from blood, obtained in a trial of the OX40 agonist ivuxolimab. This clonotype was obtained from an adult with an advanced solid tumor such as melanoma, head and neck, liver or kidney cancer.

Here the CDR3 reads CATERERRTDTQYF. The DNA for the CDR3 is TGTGCCACCGAGCGGGAGAGGAGAACAGATACGCAGTATTTT. V usage is TRBV10-3 and J usage is TRBJ2-3; TRBD2 matches at 8 bases. Germline V gene sequence: CDR1 ENHRY, CDR2 SYGVKD. The junction had 9 bases not matched to a gene; V was cut back by 10 bases and J by 3 bases. The CDR3 contains 14 residues.